This T cell receptor (beta chain) was recovered during a study of shared clonotypes between healthy human individuals. CDR1 and CDR2 (germline): MNHEY, SVGAGI. This CDR3 has 16 residues. The V segment lost 0 bases and the J segment 3 bases; nucleotides outside the gene matches: 6. The method was immunoSEQ multiplex PCR; TCRdb's version includes in-frame clones alone and lacks a portion of them. The table includes around 750,000 clones, approximately 79% detected once. This rearrangement joins TRBV6-5 to TRBJ2-7; 9 positions agree with TRBD2. Material for sequencing was memory CD4+ T cells sorted from blood. Subset indicated: CD45RA-negative fraction. The TCR was taken from a woman younger than 45 in good health. CDR3 DNA sequence: TGTGCCAGCAGTTACTCGGGGACTAGCTCCAACTACGAGCAGTACTTC. This codes for CASSYSGTSSNYEQYF.